Below, 13 T cell receptor beta chains from the same sample are listed, as sequenced in a study of blood T cell repertoires in COVID-19. TCRdb's copy holds only in-frame clones and misses some; the assay was immunoSEQ multiplex PCR. Among around 220,000 clones listed, about 91% were seen once. What was sequenced was PBMCs or T cells enriched from blood (not recorded which). These receptors were obtained from a woman aged 50 to 60 with acute COVID-19.

The chain recombines TRBV7-9 with TRBJ1-2; D not certain. The CDR3 extends over 12 amino acids. Germline CDR1 SEHNR, CDR2 FQNEAQ (reference sequence). V lost 5 bases, J lost 0 bases, and 4 bases lay in between. CDR3 in amino acids: CASSPSNYGYTF. For the CDR3, the DNA is TGTGCCAGCAGCCCATCTAACTATGGCTACACCTTC.

The V gene is TRBV10-3, the J gene TRBJ2-1; TRBD2 matches 10 bases. With 2 bases clipped from V and 0 bases from J, the junction kept 7 bases outside the gene matches. The CDR3 is made up of 18 amino acids. Germline V gives CDR1 ENHRY, CDR2 SYGVKD. The CDR3 DNA reads as TGTGCCATCAGTGAGCCGGAAAGCGGGAGGGTCTCCTACAATGAGCAGTTCTTC. Its translation is CAISEPESGRVSYNEQFF.

The chain has TRBV6-5 and TRBJ2-6; maybe TRBD2 (6 bases). This CDR3 has 15 residues. Per germline, CDR1 MNHEY and CDR2 SVGAGI. V was trimmed by 6 bases and J by 5 bases, leaving 14 bases between them. The CDR3 coding sequence is TGTGCCAGCAGCAGGAGGGAGACACGGGCCAACGTCCTGACTTTC. Its protein is CASSRRETRANVLTF.

The chain couples TRBV29-1 to TRBJ1-2, with a tentative D call TRBD1 (5 bases). CDR1 SQVTM and CDR2 ANQGSEA come from the germline V gene. This CDR3 has 12 residues. Trimming shortened V by 8 bases and J by 8 bases, and 18 bases separated the two germline ends. The CDR3 protein is CSFAYGTSGYTF. In DNA, the CDR3 is TGCAGCTTCGCATACGGGACTTCGGGCTACACCTTC.

The DNA of the CDR3 is TGTGCCTGGAGTGTAAGTAATGCAGTTCAGTACTTC. Amino acids: CAWSVSNAVQYF. The chain joins TRBV30 to TRBJ2-7; D gene ambiguous. The CDR3 is 12 residues long. The germline gives CDR1 GTSNPN, CDR2 SVGIG (reference sequence). V dropped 0 bases and J dropped 10 bases, with 13 bases sitting between them.

This chain connects TRBV4-2 to TRBJ2-4; D is perhaps TRBD1 (5 bases). V was pared by 4 bases and J by 6 bases, with 16 bases between. Germline-derived CDR1 and CDR2 are LGHNA and YNFKEQ. CDR3 length equals 15 residues. The DNA for the CDR3 is TGTGCCAGCAGCCCAGGGTTAGGGTACGGAAACATTCAGTACTTC. Residues: CASSPGLGYGNIQYF.

The chain uses TRBV4-2 and TRBJ2-1; 9 bases line up with TRBD2. There are 16 residues in the CDR3. V was pared by 1 base and J by 2 bases, with 3 bases of the junction left unmatched. Germline-derived CDR1 and CDR2 are LGHNA and YNFKEQ. The CDR3 sequence: CASSQGQREAYNEQFF. The CDR3 nucleotides read TGTGCCAGCAGCCAAGGTCAGCGGGAGGCCTACAATGAGCAGTTCTTC.

In DNA form, the CDR3 reads TGCGCCAGCAGCCCGGAGGGTTACGAGCAGTACTTC. This sequence encodes CASSPEGYEQYF. V gene TRBV4-1 combines with J gene TRBJ2-7; perhaps TRBD2 as D (6 bases). V was trimmed by 4 bases and J by 4 bases, leaving 8 bases between them. This CDR3 comprises 12 residues. Germline CDR1 reads MGHRA; CDR2 reads YSYEKL.

The chain combines TRBV5-4 with TRBJ2-2; 9 bases map to TRBD2. Germline V gene sequence: CDR1 SGHNT, CDR2 YYREEE (reference sequence). The CDR3 has 17 residues. Losses at the gene ends were 4 bases for V and 5 bases for J; bases not matched to a gene: 12. The CDR3 here is CASSPVGGRAVTGELFF. DNA of the CDR3: TGTGCCAGCAGCCCGGTGGGCGGGAGGGCGGTTACCGGGGAGCTGTTTTTT.

The chain joins TRBV2 to TRBJ1-1; TRBD1 matches at 10 bases. The J segment lost 4 bases and the V segment lost 5 bases, leaving 7 bases of the junction unmatched. The CDR3 loop spans 15 amino acids. Germline CDR1 and CDR2: SNHLY and FYNNEI. DNA for the CDR3: TGTGCCAGCAGTCAGGACAGGGGGAGAGGCACTGAAGCTTTCTTT. Encoded protein: CASSQDRGRGTEAFF.

This rearrangement joins TRBV7-9 to TRBJ2-1; 10 nucleotides agree with TRBD1. The CDR3 consists of 16 residues. Trimming cost V 4 bases and J 9 bases; bases outside gene matches: 12. Per the germline V gene, CDR1 is SEHNR and CDR2 is FQNEAQ (reference sequence). This chain's CDR3 is CASSSRRDRGFGEQFF. The CDR3 DNA follows: TGTGCCAGCAGCTCCCGGCGGGACAGGGGTTTCGGTGAGCAGTTCTTC.

The chain has TRBV7-7 and TRBJ2-5, with 14 bases fitting TRBD2. CDR1 is SSHAT and CDR2 is FNYEAQ in the germline V gene (reference sequence). The CDR3 totals 16 residues. Losses at the gene ends were 1 base for V and 5 bases for J; bases not matched to a gene: 3. The CDR3 here is CASSLDGTSGSETQYF. The CDR3 nucleotides read TGTGCCAGCAGCTTAGACGGGACTAGCGGGAGTGAGACCCAGTACTTC.

The chain uses TRBV10-3 and TRBJ2-7; tentatively, D is TRBD1 (5 bases). This CDR3 has 12 amino acids. Germline values: CDR1 ENHRY, CDR2 SYGVKD. The V and J ends lost 10 bases and 1 base respectively, with 11 bases between them. CDR3 in DNA: TGTGCCACCTTGGACACTTCCTACGAGCAGTACTTC. Translation gives CATLDTSYEQYF.